This T cell receptor beta chain was observed in a study of T-cell reconstitution after alpha-beta-depleted transplantation in children. The germline V and J ends were trimmed by 7 bases and 7 bases, with 16 bases remaining between them. Per the germline V gene, CDR1 is MNHNS and CDR2 is SASEGT. The length of the CDR3 is 13 residues. Preparation of the TCRbeta library used unique molecular identifiers. MiXCR, run by TCRdb on the PCR reads, gives a single entry per CDR3 protein. This sample carries 440,000 or so distinct CDR3 sequences, about a tenth of them seen once, and the ten largest clones take roughly 5.1%.

The chain recombines TRBV6-1 with TRBJ1-2; D is possibly TRBD1 (5 bases). Specimen: PBMCs from the stem cell graft donor, collected from the stem cell graft. The clonotype was recovered from a human donor who donated a stem cell graft to a child with acute myeloid leukemia. In DNA form, the CDR3 reads TGTGCCAGCATCTCCGGGGGGTCTTCTGGCTACACCTTC. It is translated as CASISGGSSGYTF.